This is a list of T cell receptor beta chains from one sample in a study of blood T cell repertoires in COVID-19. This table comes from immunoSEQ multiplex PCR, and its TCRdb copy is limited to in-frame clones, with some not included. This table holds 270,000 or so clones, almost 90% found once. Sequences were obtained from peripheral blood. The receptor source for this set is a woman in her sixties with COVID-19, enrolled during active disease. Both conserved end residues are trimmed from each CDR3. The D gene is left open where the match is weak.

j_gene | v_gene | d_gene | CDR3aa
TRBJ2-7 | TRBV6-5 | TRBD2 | ASGRGSTYEQY
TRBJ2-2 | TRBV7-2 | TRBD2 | ASSYRTSGGAGELF
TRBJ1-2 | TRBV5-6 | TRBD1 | ASSLERTGLGSTGYGYT
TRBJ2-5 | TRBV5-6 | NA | ASSLVGGEQETQY
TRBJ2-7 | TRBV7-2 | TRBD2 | ASSLVRRGGYEQY
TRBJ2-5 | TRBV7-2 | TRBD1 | ASSSRTGQETQY
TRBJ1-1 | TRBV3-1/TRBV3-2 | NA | ASSWSTGRTEAF
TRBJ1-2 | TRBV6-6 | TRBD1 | ASSYGQGGYT
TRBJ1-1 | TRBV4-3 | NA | ASSHSGEGSRTEAF
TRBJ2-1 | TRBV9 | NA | ASSVNPMEGNEQF
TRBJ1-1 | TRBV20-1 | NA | SASRGFEMNTEAF